The rows below give T cell receptor beta chains drawn from one sample of a study of cytomegalovirus exposure and HLA in healthy donors. Here immunoSEQ multiplex PCR was the method, and the copy in TCRdb shows in-frame clones only, minus some. Counted here are around 140,000 clones, 60% to 80% occurring once; the ten biggest clones make up 3.5% to 5%. Sequencing used PBMCs. The receptors shown here come from a male donor in good health and CMV-seronegative. The CDR3 runs from the conserved cysteine through the conserved F or W. D genes are given only for firm matches. Expanded clones are given a class, and other clones once, few, many or no size at all.

abundance: NA
v_gene: TRBV6-5
d_gene: NA
j_gene: TRBJ2-2
CDR3nt: TGTGCCAGCAGTGAAAGGAGTATCACCGGGGAGCTGTTTTTT
CDR3aa: CASSERSITGELFF

abundance: NA
v_gene: TRBV7-9
d_gene: TRBD2
j_gene: TRBJ2-5
CDR3nt: TGTGCCAGCAGCTGGGTTCCGGGACTAGTCCCAGAGACCCAGTACTTC
CDR3aa: CASSWVPGLVPETQYF

abundance: NA
v_gene: TRBV2
d_gene: NA
j_gene: TRBJ2-5
CDR3nt: TGTGCCAGCAGGGTCGCTCCCGAGCGAGAGACTCAGTACTTC
CDR3aa: CASRVAPERETQYF

abundance: NA
v_gene: TRBV27
d_gene: NA
j_gene: TRBJ1-2
CDR3nt: TGTGCCAGCAGTTCCGGGGTGGGAGGCTACACCTTC
CDR3aa: CASSSGVGGYTF

abundance: few
v_gene: TRBV4-2
d_gene: TRBD2
j_gene: TRBJ2-3
CDR3nt: TGTGCCAGCAGCCAAGTGCGGGGGGGCCGCGATACGCAGTATTTT
CDR3aa: CASSQVRGGRDTQYF

abundance: once
v_gene: TRBV4-2
d_gene: TRBD1
j_gene: TRBJ1-2
CDR3nt: TGTGCCAGCAGCCAGTCAGGGGGGCTTGGTTATGGCTACACCTTC
CDR3aa: CASSQSGGLGYGYTF

abundance: NA
v_gene: TRBV4-2
d_gene: TRBD1
j_gene: TRBJ1-1
CDR3nt: TGTGCCAGCAGCCAACCTAGGACAGGGAGAGGGACTGAAGCTTTCTTT
CDR3aa: CASSQPRTGRGTEAFF

abundance: NA
v_gene: TRBV11-3
d_gene: NA
j_gene: TRBJ1-1
CDR3nt: TGTGCCAGCACTTGGGGAGGGCCGGGGGTGGGCGCTGAAGCTTTCTTT
CDR3aa: CASTWGGPGVGAEAFF

abundance: NA
v_gene: TRBV19
d_gene: TRBD1
j_gene: TRBJ2-5
CDR3nt: TGTGCCAGTAGTGACAGGGGATTAGAGACCCAGTACTTC
CDR3aa: CASSDRGLETQYF

abundance: NA
v_gene: TRBV6-5
d_gene: TRBD1
j_gene: TRBJ1-6
CDR3nt: TGTGCCAGCAGTTACTCGCTGGACAGGGGATCACCCCTCCACTTT
CDR3aa: CASSYSLDRGSPLHF

abundance: once
v_gene: TRBV19
d_gene: NA
j_gene: TRBJ1-2
CDR3nt: TGTGCCAGTAGTTACCCTTCGGCAGGGGACGTCTATGGCTACACCTTC
CDR3aa: CASSYPSAGDVYGYTF

abundance: NA
v_gene: TRBV9
d_gene: NA
j_gene: TRBJ1-2
CDR3nt: TGTGCCAGCAGCGTAGATGACAGAGGCTACACCTTC
CDR3aa: CASSVDDRGYTF

abundance: NA
v_gene: TRBV12-5
d_gene: NA
j_gene: TRBJ1-2
CDR3nt: TGTGCTAGTGGTCAATATGGCTACACCTTC
CDR3aa: CASGQYGYTF

abundance: NA
v_gene: TRBV6-5
d_gene: TRBD1
j_gene: TRBJ2-7
CDR3nt: TGTGCCAGCAGTTACTCAGGGGGCCCCTACGAGCAGTACTTC
CDR3aa: CASSYSGGPYEQYF

abundance: NA
v_gene: TRBV4-1
d_gene: NA
j_gene: TRBJ2-1
CDR3nt: TGCGCCAGCAGCCAAGATCACCGGACTAACTCCTACAATGAGCAGTTCTTC
CDR3aa: CASSQDHRTNSYNEQFF

abundance: NA
v_gene: TRBV7-3
d_gene: NA
j_gene: TRBJ2-5
CDR3nt: TGTGCCAGCAGCTTAAACCCAGGAAAAGAGACCCAGTACTTC
CDR3aa: CASSLNPGKETQYF